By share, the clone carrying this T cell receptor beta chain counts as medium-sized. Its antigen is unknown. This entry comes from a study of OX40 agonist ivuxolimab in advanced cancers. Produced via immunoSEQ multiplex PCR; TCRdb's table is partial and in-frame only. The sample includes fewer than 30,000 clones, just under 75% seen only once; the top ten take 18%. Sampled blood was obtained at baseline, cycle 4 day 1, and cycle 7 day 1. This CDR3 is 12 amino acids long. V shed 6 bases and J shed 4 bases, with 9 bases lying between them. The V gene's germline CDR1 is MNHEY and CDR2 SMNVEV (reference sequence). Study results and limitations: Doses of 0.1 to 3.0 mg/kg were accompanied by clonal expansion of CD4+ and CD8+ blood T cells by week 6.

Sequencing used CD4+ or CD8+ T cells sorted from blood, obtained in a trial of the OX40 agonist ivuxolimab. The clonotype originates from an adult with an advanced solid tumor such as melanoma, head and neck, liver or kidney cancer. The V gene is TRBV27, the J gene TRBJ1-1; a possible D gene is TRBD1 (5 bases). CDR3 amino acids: CASRAGGTEAFF. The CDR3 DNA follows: TGTGCCAGCAGGGCGGGGGGCACTGAAGCTTTCTTT.